A selection of T cell receptor beta chains follows, all from one sample in a study of shared clonotypes between healthy human individuals. Sequencing was performed with immunoSEQ multiplex PCR; in TCRdb, only in-frame clones are kept and a portion is missing. The table records under 1,100,000 clones, 70% to 80% of them present only once. What was sequenced was memory CD4+ T cells from PBMCs. These receptors all stem from a man between 18 and 35 years old in good health. Some clones in this sample may be carry-over from other donors' samples. Both conserved end residues are part of each CDR3. Only part of the rows carry a size: once, few, many, or a class if the clone is expanded.

abundance	v_gene	j_gene	CDR3aa
.	TRBV2	TRBJ1-3	CASSYIRTVSSGNTIYF
.	TRBV6-5	TRBJ2-1	CASKTPGYNEQFF
.	TRBV6-1	TRBJ1-2	CASSDGTGFYGYTF
.	TRBV30	TRBJ1-1	CAWSFIFIGTGEAFF
.	TRBV9	TRBJ2-3	CASSVAGGSTDTQYF
.	TRBV29-1	TRBJ2-1	CNVRRTSGMGEQFF
.	TRBV2	TRBJ2-3	CASRETLTDTQYF
.	TRBV14	TRBJ2-5	CASSQRRGGQETQYF
.	TRBV7-2	TRBJ2-2	CASSLAGPNVGGELFF
.	TRBV19	TRBJ2-1	CASMGAAYNEQFF
.	TRBV7-3	TRBJ2-7	CASSLSREAGYEQYF
.	TRBV15	TRBJ2-7	CATSRDKGIRQYEQYF
.	TRBV27	TRBJ2-1	CASSSRTRRYNEQFF
.	TRBV11-1	TRBJ2-1	CASSPGVAVSSEQFF
.	TRBV5-4	TRBJ2-1	CALWTSGSSYNEQFF
.	TRBV9	TRBJ2-1	CASSVDSYSSYNEQFF
.	TRBV6-1	TRBJ1-5	CASSETRRAVLHF
.	TRBV7-9	TRBJ2-7	CASSLGNSVTYEQYF
.	TRBV12-5	TRBJ2-3	CASGLMGLKVADTQYF
.	TRBV6-5	TRBJ1-5	CASRGHQNQPQHF
.	TRBV5-1	TRBJ1-1	CASSLMEMNTEAFF
.	TRBV7-2	TRBJ1-5	CASSLRRAKGDQPQHF
.	TRBV5-1	TRBJ2-2	CASSPLTGANGELFF
.	TRBV29-1	TRBJ2-3	CSVGSNQDTQYF
.	TRBV27	TRBJ1-1	CASSLGQGARNTEAFF
.	TRBV9	TRBJ1-1	CASSVGALGGLSTEAFF
few	TRBV4-3	TRBJ2-3	CASSQDPSGRRTDTQYF
once	TRBV30	TRBJ2-2	CAWSPQGGELFF
.	TRBV5-1	TRBJ2-5	CASSFSPGLAGETQYF
.	TRBV7-3	TRBJ2-7	CASSIGTGPYEQYF
few	TRBV7-2	TRBJ2-1	CASSFRTSGGEQFF
.	TRBV5-1	TRBJ2-5	CASSPPGGLGRETQYF
.	TRBV6-7	TRBJ2-7	CASSYSTQSEQYF
.	TRBV5-6	TRBJ1-4	CASSLVFDEKLFF
.	TRBV7-3	TRBJ2-5	CASSLNPSRSQETQYF
.	TRBV20-1	TRBJ1-2	CSARDEPGYTF
.	TRBV6-1	TRBJ2-4	CASSEGVSGRVGKNIQYF
.	TRBV15	TRBJ2-7	CATSRDMASGYEQYF
.	TRBV11-3	TRBJ2-7	CASSFGTSGSYEQYF
.	TRBV21-1	TRBJ2-7	CASSKSYEQYF
once	TRBV5-1	TRBJ2-7	CASSQGSYEQYF
few	TRBV4-2	TRBJ2-5	CASRGVGQETQYF
.	TRBV5-1	TRBJ2-1	CASSFGVGLRDYNEQFF
.	TRBV5-5	TRBJ1-3	CASSQRDGSSGNTIYF
.	TRBV28	TRBJ1-3	CASSHGRWGDTGNTIYF
.	TRBV10-3	TRBJ2-7	CAISGGERPYF
once	TRBV28	TRBJ2-7	CASSFTAQNEQYF
.	TRBV11-3	TRBJ2-1	CASSLDPLNEQFF
.	TRBV10-3	TRBJ2-7	CAISESDSGNEQYF
.	TRBV2	TRBJ1-5	CASTWETGVDQPQHF
.	TRBV30	TRBJ1-2	CAWELQGSGYTF
.	TRBV6-6	TRBJ2-1	CASSLHNEQFF
.	TRBV28	TRBJ2-7	CATQRQGNEQYF
.	TRBV5-5	TRBJ2-7	CASSSLQSYEQYF
.	TRBV5-1	TRBJ1-1	CASSGRTGETNSEAFF
.	TRBV19	TRBJ2-3	CASSPRTGGDTQYF